The present T cell receptor beta chain was sequenced within a study of PD-L1 blockade in urothelial cancer. Study summary: Atezolizumab therapy began for patients in the mid-2010s, dosed at 1,200 mg intravenously every 3 weeks. When blood samples were assessed, the median T cell count was around 150,000. The authors examined blood 3 weeks (second dose) and 6 weeks after treatment start.

Sequenced by immunoSEQ multiplex PCR; TCRdb stores in-frame clones only, minus some. This table holds 45,000 to 55,000 clones, 84% found once. Germline CDR1 reads SEHNR; CDR2 reads FQNEAQ (reference sequence). CDR3 length: 15 residues. The V segment lost 5 bases and the J segment 0 bases; nucleotides outside the gene matches: 5. As to time point: pretreatment peripheral blood. Each patient's cancer was a locally advanced or metastatic urothelial carcinoma. This clonotype was obtained from a man aged 45-65 years with urothelial cancer. Sample: PBMCs, taken around atezolizumab (anti-PD-L1) treatment. The chain carries TRBV7-9 and TRBJ2-7; 9 bases align to TRBD1. The CDR3 DNA follows: TGTGCCAGCAGCCTAGACAGGGGGTTCTCCTACGAGCAGTACTTC. It translates to CASSLDRGFSYEQYF.